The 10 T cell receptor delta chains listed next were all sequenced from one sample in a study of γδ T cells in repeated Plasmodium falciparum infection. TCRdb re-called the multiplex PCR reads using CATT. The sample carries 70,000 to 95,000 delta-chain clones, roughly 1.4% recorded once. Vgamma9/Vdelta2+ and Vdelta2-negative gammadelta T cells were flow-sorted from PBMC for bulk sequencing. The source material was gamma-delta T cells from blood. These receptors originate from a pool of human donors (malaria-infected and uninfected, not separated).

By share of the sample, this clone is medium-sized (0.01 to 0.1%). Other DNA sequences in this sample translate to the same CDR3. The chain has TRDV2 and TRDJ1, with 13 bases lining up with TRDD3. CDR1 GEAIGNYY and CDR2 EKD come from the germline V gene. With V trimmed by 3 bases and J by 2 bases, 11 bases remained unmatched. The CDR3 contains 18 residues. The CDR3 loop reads CACDFVLGDTRRTDKLIF. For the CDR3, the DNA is TGTGCCTGTGACTTTGTACTGGGGGATACGCGTCGTACCGATAAACTCATCTTT.

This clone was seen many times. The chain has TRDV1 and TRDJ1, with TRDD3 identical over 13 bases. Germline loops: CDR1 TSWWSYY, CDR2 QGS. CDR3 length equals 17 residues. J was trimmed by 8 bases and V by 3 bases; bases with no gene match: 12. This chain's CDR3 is CALGENVLGDTQAKLIF. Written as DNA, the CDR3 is TGTGCTCTTGGGGAGAATGTACTGGGGGATACGCAGGCCAAACTCATCTTT.

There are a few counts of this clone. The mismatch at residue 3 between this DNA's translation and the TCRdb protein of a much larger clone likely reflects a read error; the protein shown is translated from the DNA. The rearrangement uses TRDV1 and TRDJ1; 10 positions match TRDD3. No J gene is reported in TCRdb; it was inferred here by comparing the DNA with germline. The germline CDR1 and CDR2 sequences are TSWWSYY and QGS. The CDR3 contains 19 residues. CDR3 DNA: TGTGCTCATGGGGGACAAATAGTCCTGGGGGATAGGAAATCCGATAAACTCATCTTT. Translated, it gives CAHGGQIVLGDRKSDKLIF.

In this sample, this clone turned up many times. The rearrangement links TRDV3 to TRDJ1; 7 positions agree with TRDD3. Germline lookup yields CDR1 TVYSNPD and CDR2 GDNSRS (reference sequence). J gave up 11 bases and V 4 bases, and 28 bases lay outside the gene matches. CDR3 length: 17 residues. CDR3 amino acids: CASRFPQDWGRRVKLIF. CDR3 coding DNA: TGTGCCTCCCGCTTCCCGCAAGACTGGGGACGGCGGGTAAAGCTCATCTTT.

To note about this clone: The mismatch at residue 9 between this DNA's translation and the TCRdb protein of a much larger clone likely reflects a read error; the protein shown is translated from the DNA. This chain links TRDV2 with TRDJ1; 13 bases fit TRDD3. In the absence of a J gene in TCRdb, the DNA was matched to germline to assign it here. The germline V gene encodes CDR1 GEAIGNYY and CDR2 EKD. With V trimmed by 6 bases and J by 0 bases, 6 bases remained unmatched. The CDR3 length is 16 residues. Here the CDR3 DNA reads TGTGCCTGTACTGGGGGATACGCTGTGGACACCGATAAACTCATCTTT. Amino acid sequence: CACTGGYAVDTDKLIF.

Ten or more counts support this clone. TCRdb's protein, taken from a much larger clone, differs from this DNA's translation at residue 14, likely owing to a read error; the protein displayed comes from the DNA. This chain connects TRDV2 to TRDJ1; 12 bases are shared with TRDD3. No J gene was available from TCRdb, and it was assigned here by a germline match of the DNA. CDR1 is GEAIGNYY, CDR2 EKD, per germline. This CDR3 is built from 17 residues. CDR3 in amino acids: CACDTVGTGGYTDRLIF. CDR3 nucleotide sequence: TGTGCCTGTGACACCGTCGGTACTGGGGGATACACCGATAGACTCATCTTT.

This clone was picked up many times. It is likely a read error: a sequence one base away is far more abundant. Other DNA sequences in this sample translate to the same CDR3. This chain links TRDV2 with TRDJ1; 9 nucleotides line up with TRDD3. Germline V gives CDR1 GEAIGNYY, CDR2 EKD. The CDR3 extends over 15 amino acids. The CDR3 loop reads CACEPLGDYTDKLIF. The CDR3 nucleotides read TGTGCCTGTGAGCCTCTGGGGGATTACACCGATAAACTCATATTT.

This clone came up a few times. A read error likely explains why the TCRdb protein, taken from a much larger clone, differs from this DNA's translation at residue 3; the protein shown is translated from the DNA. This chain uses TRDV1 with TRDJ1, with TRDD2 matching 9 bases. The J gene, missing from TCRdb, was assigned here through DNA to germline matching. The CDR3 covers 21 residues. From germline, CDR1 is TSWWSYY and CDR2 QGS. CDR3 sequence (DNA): TGTGCTTTTGGGGAAAAGGCCTTCCTACACCTAGTACTCCTTCACACCGATAAACTCATCTTT. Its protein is CAFGEKAFLHLVLLHTDKLIF.

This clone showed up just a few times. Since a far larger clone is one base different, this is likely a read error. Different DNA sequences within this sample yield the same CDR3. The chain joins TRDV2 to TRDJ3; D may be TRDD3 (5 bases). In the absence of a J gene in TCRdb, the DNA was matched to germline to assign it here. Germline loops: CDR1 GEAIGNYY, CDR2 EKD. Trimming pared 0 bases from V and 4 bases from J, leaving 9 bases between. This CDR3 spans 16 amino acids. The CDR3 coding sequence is TGTGCCTGTGACACCGGGGACCCATGGGACACCCGACAGATGTTTTTC. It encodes CACDTGDPWDTRQMFF.

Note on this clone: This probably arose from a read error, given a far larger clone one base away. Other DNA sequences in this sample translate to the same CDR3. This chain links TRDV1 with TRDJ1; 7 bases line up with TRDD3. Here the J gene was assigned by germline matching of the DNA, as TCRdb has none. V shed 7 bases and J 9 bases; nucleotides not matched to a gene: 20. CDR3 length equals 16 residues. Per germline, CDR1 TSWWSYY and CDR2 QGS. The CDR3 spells CALAVPVTYWGSELIF. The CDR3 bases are TGTGCTCTTGCCGTTCCTGTGACCTACTGGGGATCCGAACTCATCTTT.